A single sample is the source of the 9 T cell receptor beta chains below, sequenced in a study of T cell changes during pregnancy in multiple sclerosis. The data were produced by immunoSEQ multiplex PCR, yet TCRdb's version contains in-frame clones alone and is incomplete. The sample shows 93,000 or so clones, under 95% of them seen only once. Sequencing used peripheral blood, obtained before pregnancy. The receptor set was obtained from a female donor with multiple sclerosis, enrolled in a pregnancy study.

This clone was found a few times. The gene calls are TRBV15 and TRBJ1-1; 8 bases agree with TRBD1. CDR1 is LNHNV, CDR2 YYDKDF, per germline (reference sequence). Unmatched junction bases numbered 6, after V lost 0 bases and J lost 6 bases. This CDR3 is built from 15 residues. In DNA form, the CDR3 reads TGTGCCACCAGCAGAGAATCAGGGGGCATGGCTGAAGCTTTCTTT. Translation gives CATSRESGGMAEAFF.

The V call is TRBV7-9, the J call TRBJ1-1; D unresolved. The CDR3 loop spans 13 amino acids. Deletions cut 4 bases from V and 5 bases from J, with 11 bases between. Germline CDR1 SEHNR, CDR2 FQNEAQ (reference sequence). CDR3 region: CASSYPARTEAFF. The DNA of the CDR3 is TGTGCCAGCAGCTATCCCGCGCGGACTGAAGCTTTCTTT.

V and J are TRBV7-9 and TRBJ1-3; 10 nucleotides line up with TRBD1. The length of the CDR3 is 17 residues. V trimming: 4 bases; J trimming: 0 bases; junction bases outside the gene matches: 6. Germline-derived CDR1 and CDR2 are SEHNR and FQNEAQ (reference sequence). The CDR3 sequence is CASSSGTGASSGNTIYF. The DNA for the CDR3 is TGTGCCAGCAGCTCCGGGACAGGGGCCTCCTCTGGAAACACCATATATTTT.

Here the CDR3 reads CASSSYTSVSYEQYF. CDR3 DNA: TGTGCCAGCAGCTCTTATACTAGCGTGTCCTACGAGCAGTACTTC. This chain links TRBV5-4 with TRBJ2-7, with 7 bases identical to TRBD2. The CDR3 sequence is 15 residues long. Germline loops: CDR1 SGHNT, CDR2 YYREEE (reference sequence). The junction had 7 bases not matched to a gene; V was cut back by 3 bases and J by 1 base. Filled out from reference TRBV5-4 and TRBJ2-7, the complete variable domain reads ETGVTQSPTHLIKTRGQQVTLRCSSQSGHNTVSWYQQALGQGPQFIFQYYREEENGRGNFPPRFSGLQFPNYSSELNVNALELDDSALYLCASSSYTSVSYEQYFGPGTRLTVT.

V usage is TRBV6-6 and J usage is TRBJ2-2; TRBD2 matches 11 bases. The CDR3 has 16 amino acids. Germline V lookup: CDR1 MNHNY, CDR2 SVGAGI (reference sequence). V shed 6 bases and J 6 bases; nucleotides not matched to a gene: 9. DNA of the CDR3: TGTGCCAGCAGGTCGACTAGCGGGGTGGCTGCCGGGGAGCTGTTTTTT. Protein: CASRSTSGVAAGELFF.

This clone has more than one count but fewer than ten. The junction and the germline gene differ at one end; a read error may be behind it. CDR3 protein: CASSQPAGPISF. Written as DNA, the CDR3 is TGTGCCAGCAGCCAGCCGGCAGGTCCCATATCTTTC. The chain links TRBV5-4 to TRBJ2-7, with D unclear. The CDR3 contains 12 residues. CDR1 SGHNT and CDR2 YYREEE come from the germline V gene (reference sequence).

This sequence joins TRBV4-3 and TRBJ1-1, with a tentative D call TRBD1 (6 bases). The V gene lost 0 bases and the J gene lost 3 bases, with 11 bases spanning the gap. The CDR3 length is 15 residues. Per germline, CDR1 LGHNA and CDR2 YSLEER. DNA of the CDR3: TGCGCCAGCAGCCAAGAAAACAGGGCGGACACTGAAGCTTTCTTT. It is translated as CASSQENRADTEAFF.

The chain recombines TRBV7-2 with TRBJ2-7; weak D call: TRBD2 (5 bases). Germline CDR1 and CDR2: SGHTA and FQGNSA. V was clipped by 3 bases and J by 0 bases, with 9 bases between them. The CDR3 runs to 14 residues. The chain's CDR3 is CASSLEEGSYEQYF. The CDR3 nucleotides are TGTGCCAGCAGCTTGGAGGAAGGCTCCTACGAGCAGTACTTC.

The chain recombines TRBV7-2 with TRBJ1-1, with D perhaps TRBD1 (6 bases). CDR1 and CDR2 (germline): SGHTA, FQGNSA. This CDR3 is 15 amino acids long. Between the trimmed V and J ends, which lost 5 bases and 0 bases, there was a span of 13 bases. The CDR3 loop is CASSRNRDVNTEAFF. In nucleotides, the CDR3 is TGTGCCAGCAGCCGGAACAGGGATGTGAACACTGAAGCTTTCTTT.